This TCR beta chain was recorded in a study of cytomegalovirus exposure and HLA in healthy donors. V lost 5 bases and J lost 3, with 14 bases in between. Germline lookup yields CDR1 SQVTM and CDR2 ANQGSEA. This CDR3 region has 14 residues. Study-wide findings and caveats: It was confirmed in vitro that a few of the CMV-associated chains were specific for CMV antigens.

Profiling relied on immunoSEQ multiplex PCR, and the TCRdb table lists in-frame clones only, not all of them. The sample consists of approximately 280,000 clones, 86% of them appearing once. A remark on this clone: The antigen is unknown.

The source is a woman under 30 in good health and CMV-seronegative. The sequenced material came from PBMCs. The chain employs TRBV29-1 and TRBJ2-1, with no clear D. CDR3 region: CSVPSDRHYNEQFF. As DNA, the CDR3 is TGCAGCGTTCCCTCCGACCGACACTACAATGAGCAGTTCTTC.